The next 14 T cell receptor beta chains were all read from a single sample in a study of read filtering for tumor transcriptome and immune sequencing. From approximately 430 ng of RNA, a library with molecular barcoded alpha/delta and beta/gamma adaptors was made. TCRdb re-called the reads through MiXCR, storing one row per CDR3 protein. The sample comprises 100,000 to 150,000 distinct CDR3 sequences, about 13% of which are singletons, and under 9% rests with the top ten. The sample comprised a population of CD138-negative cells sorted from bone marrow. The receptors originated from a donor aged 40 or older with multiple myeloma.

This sequence joins TRBV3-1 and TRBJ1-4, with D hard to call. Trimming pared 2 bases from V and 4 bases from J, leaving 8 bases between. From germline, CDR1 is LGHDT and CDR2 YNNKEL (reference sequence). The CDR3 has 14 amino acids. The CDR3 DNA is TGTGCCAGCAGCCAAAGGACCCATAATGAAAAACTGTTTTTT. As protein: CASSQRTHNEKLFF.

Relative to its sample, this clonotype is medium-sized. The chain carries TRBV12-3 or TRBV12-4 and TRBJ2-1, with 11 bases lining up with TRBD2. After removal of 5 bases from V and 5 bases from J, the junction contained 14 bases not matched to a gene. The CDR3 extends over 18 amino acids. The CDR3 DNA reads as TGTGCCAGCAGTCTTAATACCCCCACTAGCGGGAGCCACAATGAGCAGTTCTTC. It yields the protein CASSLNTPTSGSHNEQFF.

V usage is TRBV11-2 and J usage is TRBJ2-1; TRBD1 matches at 8 bases. The J segment lost 3 bases and the V segment lost 5 bases, leaving 9 bases of the junction unmatched. Germline V gives CDR1 SGHAT, CDR2 FQNNGV. The CDR3 consists of 16 residues. The CDR3 reads CASSPQGGQDYNEQFF. Here the CDR3 DNA reads TGTGCCAGCAGCCCACAGGGGGGCCAGGACTACAATGAGCAGTTCTTC.

For this clonotype: Just one base apart from a much larger clone, this may be a read error. The chain is built from TRBV29-1 and TRBJ2-5; unclear D gene. Deletions cut 4 bases from V and 0 bases from J, with 6 bases between. The germline gives CDR1 SQVTM, CDR2 ANQGSEA. CDR3 length: 12 residues. The CDR3 DNA sequence: TGCAGCGTTGTTGGTCACCAAGAGACCCAGTACTTC. This encodes CSVVGHQETQYF.

About this clonotype itself: An end of the junction differs from the germline gene, which may be a read error. The chain combines TRBV5-1 with TRBJ1-1, with D possibly TRBD1 on 6 matching bases. The CDR3 extends over 14 amino acids. In germline, CDR1 is SGHRS, CDR2 YFSETQ. The CDR3, as DNA: TGCGCCAGCAGCCAAGACAGGTTGGGCACTAAAGCTTTCTTT. It translates to CASSQDRLGTKAFF.

The sample holds many counts of this clonotype. The chain employs TRBV6-2 or TRBV6-3 and TRBJ2-3; maybe TRBD2 (5 bases). Deletions cut 4 bases from V and 6 bases from J, with 11 bases between. The germline CDR1 and CDR2 sequences are MNHEY and SVGEGT. The CDR3 has 13 residues. This CDR3 is CASSWGAGDTQYF. CDR3 bases: TGTGCCAGCAGTTGGGGAGCCGGGGATACGCAGTATTTT.

This clonotype was recorded many times. The rearrangement links TRBV20-1 to TRBJ1-6; D remains unclear. The germline CDR1 and CDR2 sequences are DFQATT and SNEGSKA (reference sequence). The length of the CDR3 is 13 residues. Trimming removed 2 bases at V and 8 bases at J, with 10 bases between. CDR3 in amino acids: CSARRGRDSPLHF. DNA for the CDR3: TGCAGTGCTAGACGAGGGAGGGATTCACCCCTCCACTTT.

Turning to this clonotype: Just one base apart from a much larger clone, this may be a read error. This chain joins TRBV20-1 and TRBJ2-3, with 12 positions matching TRBD1. The CDR3 has 14 residues. J gave up 10 bases and V 4 bases, and 9 bases lay outside the gene matches. Germline loops: CDR1 DFQATT, CDR2 SNEGSKA (reference sequence). CDR3 sequence reads: CSAIGTGGLDAQYF. The CDR3 DNA follows: TGCAGTGCTATTGGGACAGGGGGCTTGGATGCGCAGTATTTT.

This clonotype was counted many times. The chain has TRBV2 and TRBJ2-3, with TRBD1 identical over 7 bases. With V trimmed by 4 bases and J by 0 bases, 7 bases remained unmatched. The V gene's germline CDR1 is SNHLY and CDR2 FYNNEI. CDR3 size: 16 residues. CDR3 coding DNA: TGTGCCAGCAGTGGACCCGGGACAGCTAGCACAGATACGCAGTATTTT. Its translation: CASSGPGTASTDTQYF. The full variable domain, completed using reference TRBV2 and TRBJ2-3, is EPEVTQTPSHQVTQMGQEVILRCVPISNHLYFYWYRQILGQKVEFLVSFYNNEISEKSEIFDDQFSVERPDGSNFTLKIRSTKLEDSAMYFCASSGPGTASTDTQYFGPGTRLTVL.

Remarks on this clonotype: This could be a read error, since a much larger clone is one nucleotide away. The gene calls are TRBV7-3 and TRBJ2-2; tentatively, D is TRBD1 (5 bases). Germline-derived CDR1 and CDR2 are SGHTA and FQGTGA. This CDR3 comprises 14 residues. The CDR3 region is CAGSLGARAGELFF. The CDR3 bases are TGTGCCGGCAGCTTAGGGGCTAGAGCCGGGGAGCTGTTTTTT.

This clonotype was seen many times. The chain couples TRBV5-5 to TRBJ2-1; a possible D gene is TRBD2 (8 bases). CDR1 and CDR2 from the germline V gene are SGHKS and YYEKEE (reference sequence). The CDR3 covers 14 residues. V lost 4 bases and J lost 14, with 22 bases in between. CDR3 sequence: CASSPRGATGREFF. The DNA for the CDR3 is TGTGCCAGCAGCCCGCGGGGGGCGACAGGGCGAGAGTTCTTC.

V usage is TRBV11-3 and J usage is TRBJ2-2; 7 bases match TRBD1. V trimming: 4 bases; J trimming: 5 bases; junction bases outside the gene matches: 4. The V gene's germline CDR1 is SGHNT and CDR2 YENEEA. This CDR3 has 14 amino acids. The CDR3 region has the DNA TGTGCCAGCAGCTCGAACAGGGGAACCGGGGAGCTGTTTTTT. This encodes CASSSNRGTGELFF. Combining the CDR3 with reference TRBV11-3 and TRBJ2-2 gives the whole variable domain EAGVVQSPRYKIIEKKQPVAFWCNPISGHNTLYWYLQNLGQGPELLIRYENEEAVDDSQLPKDRFSAERLKGVDSTLKIQPAELGDSAVYLCASSSNRGTGELFFGEGSRLTVL.

This clonotype has at least ten counts. V usage is TRBV3-1 and J usage is TRBJ1-2; a weak D match, TRBD1 (5 bases). There are 14 residues in the CDR3. The germline V and J ends were trimmed by 4 bases and 4 bases, with 13 bases remaining between them. In germline, CDR1 is LGHDT, CDR2 YNNKEL (reference sequence). The CDR3 DNA follows: TGTGCCAGCAGCCGTTCCACAGGCGGCTATGGCTACACCTTC. Translated, it gives CASSRSTGGYGYTF.

This clonotype has at least ten counts. This chain uses TRBV12-3 or TRBV12-4 with TRBJ1-1; 9 positions match TRBD1. This CDR3 is built from 14 residues. The junction had 4 bases not matched to a gene; V was cut back by 3 bases and J by 5 bases. CDR3 DNA: TGTGCCAGCAGTTTGACAGGGGGAGGGACTGAAGCTTTCTTT. Translation gives CASSLTGGGTEAFF.